These 31 T cell receptor beta chains were sequenced from one sample in a study of shared clonotypes between healthy human individuals. Positively selected for CCR7, the CD45RO-negative cells used as naive CD8 cells excluded terminally differentiated effector memory CD45RA+ cells. The assay was immunoSEQ multiplex PCR, and TCRdb's table has in-frame clones only and misses some. The data show 700,000 to 950,000 clones, with about 96% seen just once and less than 0.3% held by the top ten. The sequenced sample consisted of naive CD8+ T cells sorted from blood. The receptors stem from a man aged 25-45 years in good health.

In DNA form, the CDR3 reads TGTGCCAGCAGCTTGGGGGGTCTTTACTATGGCTACACCTTC. Amino acid sequence: CASSLGGLYYGYTF. This chain links TRBV5-8 with TRBJ1-2, with no clear D. The germline CDR1 and CDR2 sequences are SGHTS and YDEGEE. V dropped 0 bases and J dropped 3 bases, with 9 bases sitting between them. The CDR3 loop spans 14 amino acids.

The chain has TRBV23-1 and TRBJ2-2; the D gene could be TRBD1 or TRBD2 (5 bases each). TRBV23-1 carries the ORF label, with uncertain function. The V end lost 6 bases, the J end lost 4 bases, and 6 bases lay between the germline ends. The CDR3 covers 12 residues. CDR3 residues: CASRRGTGELFF. CDR3 coding DNA: TGCGCCAGCAGGAGGGGCACCGGGGAGCTGTTTTTT.

The chain employs TRBV9 and TRBJ1-1; D is uncertain. Per germline, CDR1 SGDLS and CDR2 YYNGEE. The ends were cut back, 3 bases at V and 0 bases at J, with 12 bases in the middle. The CDR3 runs to 15 residues. CDR3: CASSATGAMNTEAFF. DNA of the CDR3: TGTGCCAGCAGCGCGACCGGAGCGATGAACACTGAAGCTTTCTTT. Complete variable domain (other parts from reference TRBV9 and TRBJ1-1): DSGVTQTPKHLITATGQRVTLRCSPRSGDLSVYWYQQSLDQGLQFLIQYYNGEERAKGNILERFSAQQFPDLHSELNLSSLELGDSALYFCASSATGAMNTEAFFGQGTRLTVV.

The chain has TRBV5-1 and TRBJ2-3; TRBD1 matches at 7 bases. This CDR3 is built from 16 residues. Germline V CDR1 and CDR2: SGHRS, YFSETQ. The trim removed 4 bases at V and 2 bases at J, leaving 10 bases unmatched. The CDR3, as DNA: TGCGCCAGCAGCGCTAAGGACAGGCTCTCCACAGATACGCAGTATTTT. It specifies CASSAKDRLSTDTQYF.

The table lists this clone with a count of one. V usage is TRBV2 and J usage is TRBJ1-2, with a tentative D call TRBD1 (5 bases). Germline V lookup: CDR1 SNHLY, CDR2 FYNNEI. Trimming took 6 bases from V and 0 from J, leaving 20 bases between them. The CDR3 length is 17 residues. This chain's CDR3 is CASSEPGTRTANYGYTF. The CDR3 bases are TGTGCCAGCAGCGAACCCGGGACCAGGACCGCTAACTATGGCTACACCTTC.

The rearrangement joins TRBV5-4 to TRBJ2-1; unclear D gene. Deletions cut 1 base from V and 8 bases from J, with 4 bases between. Germline CDR1 is SGHNT and CDR2 is YYREEE (reference sequence). CDR3 size: 11 residues. The DNA of the CDR3 is TGTGCCAGCAGCTTGCTGGATGAGCAGTTCTTC. It translates to CASSLLDEQFF.

The chain carries TRBV2 and TRBJ2-1; 7 positions match TRBD2. The V gene end was trimmed by 7 bases and the J gene end by 0 bases; junction bases not matched to a gene: 15. This CDR3 spans 18 amino acids. CDR1 and CDR2 from the germline V gene are SNHLY and FYNNEI. As DNA, the CDR3 is TGTGCCAGCAAGTTAGGGCTAGCGGTTTGGAGCTCCTACAATGAGCAGTTCTTC. Its translation: CASKLGLAVWSSYNEQFF.

The chain recombines TRBV7-9 with TRBJ2-7; tentatively, D is TRBD1 (6 bases). There are 15 residues in the CDR3. V was shortened by 5 bases and J by 6 bases, with 20 bases between the two germline ends. Germline V gene sequence: CDR1 SEHNR, CDR2 FQNEAQ (reference sequence). Written as DNA, the CDR3 is TGTGCCAGCAGCGCCCCCCAGGGGCCAACCTTCGAGCAGTACTTC. Encoded protein: CASSAPQGPTFEQYF.

The V gene is TRBV28, the J gene TRBJ2-1; a weak D match, TRBD1 (6 bases). From germline, CDR1 is MDHEN and CDR2 SYDVKM. The CDR3 totals 14 residues. V shed 2 bases and J shed 8 bases, with 13 bases lying between them. The CDR3, as DNA: TGTGCCAGCAGTTTACGGACAGCTTCTTATGAGCAGTTCTTC. Translated: CASSLRTASYEQFF.

This chain connects TRBV6-6 to TRBJ1-1, with D unclear. Between the trimmed V and J ends, which lost 6 bases and 1 base, there was a span of 12 bases. This CDR3 is 14 amino acids long. Germline loops: CDR1 MNHNY, CDR2 SVGAGI (reference sequence). As DNA, the CDR3 is TGTGCCAGCAGAACGGGTTCAGGGAACACTGAAGCTTTCTTT. Translated, it gives CASRTGSGNTEAFF.

Note on this clone: Additional DNA sequences in this sample encode the identical CDR3. The CDR3 nucleotides are TGTGCCAGCAGCTTACCGGGACAGACCTACGAGCAGTACTTC. Translating gives CASSLPGQTYEQYF. V usage is TRBV5-5 and J usage is TRBJ2-7; 7 bases are shared with TRBD1. The CDR3 sequence is 14 residues long. Germline-derived CDR1 and CDR2 are SGHKS and YYEKEE (reference sequence). Trimming took 2 bases from V and 2 from J; bases not matched to a gene: 4.

The rearrangement links TRBV7-2 to TRBJ1-2, with D possibly matching TRBD1 (6 bases). The CDR3 consists of 15 residues. Germline CDR1 is SGHTA and CDR2 is FQGNSA. V was pared by 5 bases and J by 5 bases, with 18 bases between. DNA of the CDR3: TGTGCCAGCAGCCAAGGCCGGGAGGGGGAATATGGCTACACCTTC. Translated: CASSQGREGEYGYTF.

V is TRBV27 and J is TRBJ1-1; 7 nucleotides align to TRBD1. CDR3 length: 13 amino acids. J lost 5 bases, V lost 5 bases, and 5 bases had no gene match. The V gene's germline CDR1 is MNHEY and CDR2 SMNVEV (reference sequence). The CDR3 loop reads CASSPTGETEAFF. The DNA for the CDR3 is TGTGCCAGCAGTCCAACAGGGGAAACTGAAGCTTTCTTT.

This CDR3 is CASSYGTSGTDRKFF. The DNA of the CDR3 is TGTGCCAGCAGCTACGGGACTAGCGGGACCGATAGAAAGTTCTTC. The chain carries TRBV5-8 and TRBJ2-1; TRBD2 agrees at 13 bases. Germline assignment: CDR1 SGHTS and CDR2 YDEGEE. The CDR3 has 15 residues. The ends lost 3 bases at V and 14 bases at J; junction bases unmatched: 11. Using reference TRBV5-8 and TRBJ2-1 for the parts outside the CDR3, the full variable domain is EAGVTQSPTHLIKTRGQQATLRCSPISGHTSVYWYQQALGLGLQFLLWYDEGEERNRGNFPPRFSGRQFPNYSSELNVNALELEDSALYLCASSYGTSGTDRKFFGPGTRLTVL.

Details on this clone: This sample also contains other DNA sequences that code for the same CDR3. The chain recombines TRBV9 with TRBJ1-4; D gene uncertain. Trimming pared 0 bases from V and 5 bases from J, leaving 11 bases between. The length of the CDR3 is 15 residues. Per the germline V gene, CDR1 is SGDLS and CDR2 is YYNGEE. CDR3: CASSVGGGLNEKLFF. As DNA, the CDR3 is TGTGCCAGCAGCGTAGGGGGTGGATTGAATGAAAAACTGTTTTTT. Supplemented by reference TRBV9 and TRBJ1-4, the full variable domain reads DSGVTQTPKHLITATGQRVTLRCSPRSGDLSVYWYQQSLDQGLQFLIQYYNGEERAKGNILERFSAQQFPDLHSELNLSSLELGDSALYFCASSVGGGLNEKLFFGSGTQLSVL.

V usage is TRBV11-2 and J usage is TRBJ2-7; D remains unclear. The V gene's germline CDR1 is SGHAT and CDR2 FQNNGV. V lost 9 bases, J lost 5 bases, and 20 bases lay in between. This CDR3 comprises 14 residues. CDR3 DNA sequence: TGTGCCAGTCTTCGTGGGCTATCCTTCGACGAGCAGTACTTC. It yields the protein CASLRGLSFDEQYF.

This chain joins TRBV5-6 and TRBJ2-1; D may be TRBD1 (6 bases). CDR3 length equals 16 residues. From germline, CDR1 is SGHDT and CDR2 YYEEEE. The V and J ends lost 0 bases and 0 bases respectively, with 10 bases between them. Written as DNA, the CDR3 is TGTGCCAGCAGCTTGGCCGTCAGGGGCTCCTACAATGAGCAGTTCTTC. Translating it yields CASSLAVRGSYNEQFF.

The rearrangement joins TRBV2 to TRBJ2-3; D might be TRBD1 or TRBD2, each matching 6 bases. Germline V lookup: CDR1 SNHLY, CDR2 FYNNEI. V lost 8 bases and J lost 0, with 18 bases in between. CDR3 length equals 16 residues. The CDR3 here is CASGLDRGRSTDTQYF. The CDR3 bases are TGTGCCAGCGGGCTTGATCGGGGGCGGAGCACAGATACGCAGTATTTT.

Points on this clone: At the DNA level, this CDR3 is encoded by other sequences in the same sample as well. This rearrangement joins TRBV7-2 to TRBJ2-7, with D tentatively TRBD2 (6 bases). Germline-derived CDR1 and CDR2 are SGHTA and FQGNSA. The CDR3 runs 12 residues. Trimming removed 3 bases from V and 3 bases from J, with 6 bases in between. The CDR3 region has the DNA TGTGCCAGCAGCTTCGGGAGCTACGAGCAGTACTTC. This encodes CASSFGSYEQYF.

This chain joins TRBV10-2 and TRBJ2-7; 13 bases map to TRBD2. Germline CDR1 and CDR2: WSHSY and SAAADI. The trim removed 6 bases at V and 4 bases at J, leaving 12 bases unmatched. The CDR3 contains 17 residues. The CDR3 loop reads CASSGLAGASFVYEQYF. The CDR3 DNA reads TGCGCCAGCAGCGGACTAGCGGGAGCCTCCTTTGTTTACGAGCAGTACTTC.

This clone was detected once. This chain links TRBV6-5 with TRBJ1-1; TRBD1 matches at 7 bases. In germline, CDR1 is MNHEY, CDR2 SVGAGI. The CDR3 sequence is 14 residues long. Trimming removed 7 bases from V and 0 bases from J; junction bases left unmatched: 5. The CDR3 DNA reads TGTGCCAGCAAGAGACAGGGTGTGAACACTGAAGCTTTCTTT. This encodes CASKRQGVNTEAFF.

The chain is built from TRBV7-2 and TRBJ1-1; TRBD1 aligns across 8 bases. CDR3 length equals 16 residues. V lost 5 bases and J lost 1; bases outside the gene matches: 9. The V gene's germline CDR1 is SGHTA and CDR2 FQGNSA. CDR3 nucleotide sequence: TGTGCCAGCAGCAGAGGGGACAGGACCGCGAACACTGAAGCTTTCTTT. Translated, it gives CASSRGDRTANTEAFF.

The J gene is TRBJ2-7, the V gene TRBV27; TRBD1 aligns across 8 bases. CDR3 length: 14 residues. The germline CDR1 and CDR2 sequences are MNHEY and SMNVEV (reference sequence). V shed 2 bases, J shed 4 bases, and the junction held 4 bases outside the gene matches. CDR3 sequence: CASSLEQGGYEQYF. In nucleotides, the CDR3 is TGTGCCAGCAGTTTAGAACAGGGGGGATACGAGCAGTACTTC.

This clone was counted once. The genes are TRBV7-9 and TRBJ2-7; TRBD2 matches 10 bases. V was clipped by 5 bases and J by 2 bases; unmatched bases: 6. The germline V gene has CDR1 SEHNR and CDR2 FQNEAQ (reference sequence). The CDR3 is 15 residues long. In DNA form, the CDR3 reads TGTGCCAGCAGCCCACCAGCGGGAGGGCCCTACGAGCAGTACTTC. It yields the protein CASSPPAGGPYEQYF. The full variable domain, in which reference TRBV7-9 and TRBJ2-7 provide the parts outside the CDR3, is DTGVSQNPRHKITKRGQNVTFRCDPISEHNRLYWYRQTLGQGPEFLTYFQNEAQLEKSRLLSDRFSAERPKGSFSTLEIQRTEQGDSAMYLCASSPPAGGPYEQYFGPGTRLTVT.

The table lists this clone with a count of one. The chain joins TRBV11-2 to TRBJ2-5; D not certain. V was pared by 1 base and J by 4 bases, with 7 bases between. Germline V gene lookup returns CDR1 SGHAT and CDR2 FQNNGV. The CDR3 loop spans 13 amino acids. CDR3 nucleotides: TGTGCCAGCAGCTTAGTCCCCAGAGAGACCCAGTACTTC. It codes for CASSLVPRETQYF.

This chain joins TRBV7-2 and TRBJ2-5; 7 positions agree with TRBD2. There are 16 residues in the CDR3. J lost 6 bases, V lost 5 bases, and 15 bases had no gene match. Germline V gives CDR1 SGHTA, CDR2 FQGNSA. CDR3 sequence: CASSPLAGLTEKTQYF. CDR3 nucleotide sequence: TGTGCCAGCAGCCCCTTAGCGGGCCTCACGGAGAAGACCCAGTACTTC.

The genes are TRBV5-4 and TRBJ2-7, with TRBD1 matching 7 bases. The CDR3 contains 16 residues. CDR1 and CDR2 (germline): SGHNT, YYREEE (reference sequence). After removal of 4 bases from V and 4 bases from J, the junction contained 14 bases not matched to a gene. The CDR3 bases are TGTGCCAGCAGCATAGAGGGAACGGCACAGGGGTACGAGCAGTACTTC. Translated: CASSIEGTAQGYEQYF.

The chain is built from TRBV2 and TRBJ2-2; 9 positions match TRBD2. The trim removed 4 bases at V and 6 bases at J, leaving 3 bases unmatched. CDR3 length: 14 amino acids. The V gene's germline CDR1 is SNHLY and CDR2 FYNNEI. CDR3 in amino acids: CASSAIAGAGELFF. CDR3 nucleotides: TGTGCCAGCAGTGCTATAGCGGGAGCCGGGGAGCTGTTTTTT.

On this clone itself: Different DNA sequences within this sample yield the same CDR3. The chain recombines TRBV7-6 with TRBJ2-7, with 7 bases matching TRBD1. Germline assignment: CDR1 SGHVS and CDR2 FNYEAQ. The CDR3 extends over 13 amino acids. V lost 6 bases and J lost 3; bases outside the gene matches: 5. The CDR3 region has the DNA TGTGCCAGCAGTCCGGGACAGAACTACGAGCAGTACTTC. Its translation is CASSPGQNYEQYF.

As to this clone: Other DNA sequences in this specimen translate into the identical CDR3. V is TRBV5-1 and J is TRBJ2-1; unclear D gene. The CDR3 covers 11 residues. The germline CDR1 and CDR2 sequences are SGHRS and YFSETQ. V dropped 4 bases and J dropped 5 bases, with 4 bases sitting between them. CDR3 amino acids: CASSGDNEQFF. Written as DNA, the CDR3 is TGCGCCAGCAGCGGTGACAATGAGCAGTTCTTC.

The CDR3 protein is CASSIGLAASTDTQYF. CDR3 coding DNA: TGTGCCAGTAGTATAGGCCTAGCGGCTAGCACAGATACGCAGTATTTT. The chain joins TRBV19 to TRBJ2-3; 7 nucleotides line up with TRBD2. This CDR3 region has 16 residues. V shed 1 base and J 0 bases; nucleotides not matched to a gene: 4. The germline gives CDR1 LNHDA, CDR2 SQIVND (reference sequence).